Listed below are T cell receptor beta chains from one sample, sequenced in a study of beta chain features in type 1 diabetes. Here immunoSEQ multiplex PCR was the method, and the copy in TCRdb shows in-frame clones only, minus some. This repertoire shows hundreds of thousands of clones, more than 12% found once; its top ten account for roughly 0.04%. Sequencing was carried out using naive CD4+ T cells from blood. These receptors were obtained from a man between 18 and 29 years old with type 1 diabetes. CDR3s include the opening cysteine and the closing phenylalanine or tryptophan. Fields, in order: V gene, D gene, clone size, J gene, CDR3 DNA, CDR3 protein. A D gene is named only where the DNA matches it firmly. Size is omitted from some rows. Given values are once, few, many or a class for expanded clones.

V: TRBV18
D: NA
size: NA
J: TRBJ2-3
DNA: TGTGCCAGCTCACCAATAAGACCTAGCACAGATACGCAGTATTTT
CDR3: CASSPIRPSTDTQYF

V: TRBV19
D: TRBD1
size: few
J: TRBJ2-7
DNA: TGTGCCAGTAGGCGACAGGGGGGTAGCTCCTACGAGCAGTACTTC
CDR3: CASRRQGGSSYEQYF

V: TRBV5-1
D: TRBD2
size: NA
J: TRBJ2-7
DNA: TGCGCCAGCAGGTCAGGGAGGGACGAGCAGTACTTC
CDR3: CASRSGRDEQYF

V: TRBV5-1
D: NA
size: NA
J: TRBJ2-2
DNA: TGCGCCAGCAGCCCCCTTGCGGCGGACAAGCGGGAGCTGTTTTTT
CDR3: CASSPLAADKRELFF

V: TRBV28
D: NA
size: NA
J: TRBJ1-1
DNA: TGTGCCAGCAGTTTAGCGGAAGAAGCTTTCTTT
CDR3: CASSLAEEAFF

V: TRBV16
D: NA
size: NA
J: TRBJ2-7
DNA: TGTGCCAGCAGCCACCACAGATCGGGTGCCGCCTACGAGCAGTACTTC
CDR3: CASSHHRSGAAYEQYF

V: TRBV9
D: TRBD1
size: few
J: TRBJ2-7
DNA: TGTGCCAGCAGCGCCTCCCGGGACAGGGTCCACGAGCAGTACTTC
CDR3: CASSASRDRVHEQYF

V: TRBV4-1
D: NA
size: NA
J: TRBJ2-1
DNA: TGCGCCAGCAGCCAAGACAATCTACCTCCGGCGTACTCCTACAATGAGCAGTTCTTC
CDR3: CASSQDNLPPAYSYNEQFF

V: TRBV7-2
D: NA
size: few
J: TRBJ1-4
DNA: TGTGCCAGCAGCTTTGGAACGCGACAGACAAGATTTAAAGAAAAACTGTTTTTT
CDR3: CASSFGTRQTRFKEKLFF

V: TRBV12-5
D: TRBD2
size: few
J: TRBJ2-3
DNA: TGTGCTAGTGGACCGGGACTAGCGGCAGATACGCAGTATTTT
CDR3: CASGPGLAADTQYF

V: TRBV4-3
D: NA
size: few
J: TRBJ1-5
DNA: TGCGCCAGCAGCCGCGAAGGCAATCAGCCCCAGCATTTT
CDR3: CASSREGNQPQHF

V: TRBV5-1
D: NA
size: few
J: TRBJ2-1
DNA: TGCGCCAGCAGCTTGACCAGATACAATGAGCAGTTCTTC
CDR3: CASSLTRYNEQFF

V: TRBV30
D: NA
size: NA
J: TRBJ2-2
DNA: TGTGCCTGGAGTGTTGGGGGGACCGGGGAGCTGTTTTTT
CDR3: CAWSVGGTGELFF

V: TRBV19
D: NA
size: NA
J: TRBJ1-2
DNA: TGTGCCAGTTCCGACGACCGGGACATCTATGGCTACACCTTC
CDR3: CASSDDRDIYGYTF

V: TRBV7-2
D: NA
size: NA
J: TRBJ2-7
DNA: TGTGCCAGCAGCTTACGGTACGAGCAGTACTTC
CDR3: CASSLRYEQYF

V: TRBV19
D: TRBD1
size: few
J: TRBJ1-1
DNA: TGTGCCAGTAGGGGACAGAACGGGCCTGAAGCTTTCTTT
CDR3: CASRGQNGPEAFF

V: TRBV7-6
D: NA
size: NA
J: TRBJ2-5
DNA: TGTGCCAGCAGGTTAGAAATTCGTGGGACCCAGTACTTC
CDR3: CASRLEIRGTQYF

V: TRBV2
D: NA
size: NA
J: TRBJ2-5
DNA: TGTGCCAGCAGTGATGGCGGGCCCCAGTACTTC
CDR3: CASSDGGPQYF

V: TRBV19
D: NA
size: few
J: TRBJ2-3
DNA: TGTGCCAGTAGTTTTGTAGATACGCAGTATTTT
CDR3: CASSFVDTQYF

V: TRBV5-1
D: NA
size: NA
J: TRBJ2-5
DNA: TGCGCCAGCAGCTTACGGTCCGTGGCCACGGAGACCCAGTACTTC
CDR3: CASSLRSVATETQYF

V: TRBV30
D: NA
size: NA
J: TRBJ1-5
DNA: TGTGCCTGGGACGGGGGGCAGAGTCAGCCCCAGCATTTT
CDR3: CAWDGGQSQPQHF

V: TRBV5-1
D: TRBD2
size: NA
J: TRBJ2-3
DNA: TGCGCCAGCTTACTTAGCGGGGGGACAGATACGCAGTATTTT
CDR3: CASLLSGGTDTQYF

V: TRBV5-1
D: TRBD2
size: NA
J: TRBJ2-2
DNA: TGCGCCAGCAGCCTTACACTAGCGGGAGGCACCGGGGAGCTGTTTTTT
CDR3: CASSLTLAGGTGELFF

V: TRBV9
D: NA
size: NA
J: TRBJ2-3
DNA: TGTGCCAGCAGCGTAGGGCTGTCAACAGATACGCAGTATTTT
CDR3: CASSVGLSTDTQYF

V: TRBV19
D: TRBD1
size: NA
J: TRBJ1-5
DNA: TGTGCCAGTACTAGGACAGGGGCGGGCAATCAGCCCCAGCATTTT
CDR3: CASTRTGAGNQPQHF

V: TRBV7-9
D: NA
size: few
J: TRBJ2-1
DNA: TGCGCCAGCAGCAAGGGAGTGAACAATGAGCAGTTCTTC
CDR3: CASSKGVNNEQFF

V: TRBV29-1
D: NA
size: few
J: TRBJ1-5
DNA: TGCAGCGTTGCCGACCAAGACAGCCAGCCCCAGCATTTT
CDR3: CSVADQDSQPQHF

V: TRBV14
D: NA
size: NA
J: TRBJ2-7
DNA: TGTGCCAGCAGCCAAGATGTGGGCTCGGCGCAGTACTTC
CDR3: CASSQDVGSAQYF

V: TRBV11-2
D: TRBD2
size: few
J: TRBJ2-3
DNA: TGTGCCAGCAGCTTAGGACGGCGGGAGGTCACAGATACGCAGTATTTT
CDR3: CASSLGRREVTDTQYF

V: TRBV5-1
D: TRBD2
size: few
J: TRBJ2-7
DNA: TGCGCCAGCAGCGCCGGGACTAGCGGGACCGAGCAGTACTTC
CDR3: CASSAGTSGTEQYF

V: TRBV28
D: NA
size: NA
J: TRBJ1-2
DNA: TGTGCCAACTGGGACACCGACGGAGGCTACACCTTC
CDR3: CANWDTDGGYTF

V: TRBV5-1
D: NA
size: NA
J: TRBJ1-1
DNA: TGCGCCAGCAGCAGGGAGAGTCTGAACACTGAAGCTTTCTTT
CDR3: CASSRESLNTEAFF

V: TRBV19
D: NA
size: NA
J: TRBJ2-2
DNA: TGTGCCAGTAGTATCCAGGCTTTCAACACCGGGGAGCTGTTTTTT
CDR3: CASSIQAFNTGELFF

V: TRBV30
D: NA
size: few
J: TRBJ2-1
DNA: TGTGCCTCTCATCCGGACCACTCCTACAATGAGCAGTTCTTC
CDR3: CASHPDHSYNEQFF

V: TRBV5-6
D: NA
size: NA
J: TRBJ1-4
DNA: TGTGCCAGCAGTGTTGGTAATGAAAAACTGTTTTTT
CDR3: CASSVGNEKLFF

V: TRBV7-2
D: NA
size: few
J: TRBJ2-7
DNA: TGTGCCAGCAGCCTCAATGGCGGCGGGGCCGAGCAGTACTTC
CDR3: CASSLNGGGAEQYF

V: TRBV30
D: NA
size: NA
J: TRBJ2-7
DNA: TGTGCCTGGAGTGTAGCGTACGAGCAGTACTTC
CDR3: CAWSVAYEQYF

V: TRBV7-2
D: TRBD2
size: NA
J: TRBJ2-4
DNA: TGTGCCAGCAGCGCGGGACTAGCGGGGGAGGGCATTCAGTACTTC
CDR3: CASSAGLAGEGIQYF

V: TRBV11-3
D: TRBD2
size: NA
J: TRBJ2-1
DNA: TGTGCCAGCAGCTGGACTAGCGGCTACTACAATGAGCAGTTCTTC
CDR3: CASSWTSGYYNEQFF

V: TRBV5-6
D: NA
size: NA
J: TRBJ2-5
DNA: TGTGCCAGCAGCTCCTCCGGGGAGTACCAAGAGACCCAGTACTTC
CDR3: CASSSSGEYQETQYF

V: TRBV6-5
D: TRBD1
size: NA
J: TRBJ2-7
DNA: TGTGCCAGCAGTTACCTTGGACAGGGGGCACACGAGCAGTACTTC
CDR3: CASSYLGQGAHEQYF

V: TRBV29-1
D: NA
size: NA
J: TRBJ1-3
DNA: TGCAGCGTTGAAGATCGGGCAGGATCTGGAAACACCATATATTTT
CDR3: CSVEDRAGSGNTIYF

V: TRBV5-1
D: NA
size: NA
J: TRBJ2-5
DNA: TGCGCCAGCAGCTTTATGTGGACGCAGGTATCGGAGACCCAGTACTTC
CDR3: CASSFMWTQVSETQYF

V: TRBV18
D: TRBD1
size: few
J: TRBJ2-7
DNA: TGTGCCAGCTCACCCCTGACGGGGACAGGGGGTCTGATACCGTTCTCCTACGAGCAGTACTTC
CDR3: CASSPLTGTGGLIPFSYEQYF

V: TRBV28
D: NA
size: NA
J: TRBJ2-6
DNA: TGTGCCAGCACGGAGGGTCCCCCTGGGGCCAACGTCCTGACTTTC
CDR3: CASTEGPPGANVLTF

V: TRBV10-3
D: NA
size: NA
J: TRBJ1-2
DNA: TGTGCCATCAGTTCGAGGGACGGCGGTGGCTACACCTTC
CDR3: CAISSRDGGGYTF

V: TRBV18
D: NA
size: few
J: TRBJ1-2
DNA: TGTGCCAGCTCACCACCAACAGCCAGAATCTATGGCTACACCTTC
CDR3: CASSPPTARIYGYTF

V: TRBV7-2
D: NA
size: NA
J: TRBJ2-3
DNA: TGTGCCAGCAGCACATCCAGCAAGGATACGCAGTATTTT
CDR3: CASSTSSKDTQYF

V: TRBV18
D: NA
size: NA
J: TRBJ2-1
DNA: TGTGCCAGTTCACCAGGGGATGAGCAGTTCTTC
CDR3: CASSPGDEQFF

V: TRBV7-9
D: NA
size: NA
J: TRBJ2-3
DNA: TGTGCCAGCAGCTCGACAGTCGATACGCAGTATTTT
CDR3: CASSSTVDTQYF

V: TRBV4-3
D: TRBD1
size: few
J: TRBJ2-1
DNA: TGCGCCAGCAGCCAAGACAACGGACAGGGGGCGTCAAAGCAGTTCTTC
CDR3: CASSQDNGQGASKQFF

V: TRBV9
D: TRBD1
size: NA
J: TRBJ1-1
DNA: TGTGCCAGCAGCTCAGGACAGGGCACTGAAGCTTTCTTT
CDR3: CASSSGQGTEAFF

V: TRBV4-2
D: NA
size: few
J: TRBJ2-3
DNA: TGTGCCAGCAGCCAAGATGCCAGTACAGATACGCAGTATTTT
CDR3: CASSQDASTDTQYF